This T cell receptor beta chain was documented in a study of blood T cells in healthy people across ages. Study results and limitations: Long-lived donors had more naive CD4+ cells and higher diversity than aged donors.

This clonotype appeared once. Its antigen is unidentified. Primed by a sample-barcoded 5' primer and a J-beta primer mix, a second PCR proceeded for 7 to 11 cycles. TCRdb re-derived calls from the 5' RACE reads in MiXCR, one entry per CDR3 protein. Among around 900,000 distinct CDR3 sequences listed, around 26% were seen once. Sequenced sample: blood. The clonotype originates from an elderly woman in good health.

CDR3 in amino acids: CASSRVRSSYNEQYF. CDR3 nucleotide sequence: TGTGCCAGCAGCAGGGTGAGGAGCTCCTACAATGAGCAGTACTTC. The rearrangement joins TRBV7-2 to TRBJ2-1, with D unresolved. The J call may be in error: the DNA end matches TRBJ2-7 better. Germline loops: CDR1 SGHTA, CDR2 FQGNSA. The CDR3 loop spans 15 amino acids.